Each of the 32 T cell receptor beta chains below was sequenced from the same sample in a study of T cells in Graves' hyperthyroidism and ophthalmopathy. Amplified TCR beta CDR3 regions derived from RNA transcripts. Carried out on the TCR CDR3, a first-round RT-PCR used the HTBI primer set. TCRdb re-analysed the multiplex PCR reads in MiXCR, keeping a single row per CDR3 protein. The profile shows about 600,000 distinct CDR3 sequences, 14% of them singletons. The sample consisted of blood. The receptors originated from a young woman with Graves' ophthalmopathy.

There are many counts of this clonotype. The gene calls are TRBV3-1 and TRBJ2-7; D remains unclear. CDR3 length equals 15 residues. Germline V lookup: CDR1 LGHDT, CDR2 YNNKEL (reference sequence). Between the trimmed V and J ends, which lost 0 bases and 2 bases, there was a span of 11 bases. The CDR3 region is CASSQDAATPYEQYF. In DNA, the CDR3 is TGTGCCAGCAGCCAAGATGCGGCAACCCCCTACGAGCAGTACTTC.

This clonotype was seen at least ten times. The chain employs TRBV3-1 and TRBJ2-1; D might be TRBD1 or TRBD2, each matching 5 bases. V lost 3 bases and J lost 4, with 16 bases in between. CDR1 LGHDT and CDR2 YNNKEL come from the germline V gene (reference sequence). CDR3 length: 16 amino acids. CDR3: CASSHEIFEGYNEQFF. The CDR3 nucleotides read TGTGCCAGCAGCCATGAGATTTTTGAGGGGTACAATGAGCAGTTCTTC.

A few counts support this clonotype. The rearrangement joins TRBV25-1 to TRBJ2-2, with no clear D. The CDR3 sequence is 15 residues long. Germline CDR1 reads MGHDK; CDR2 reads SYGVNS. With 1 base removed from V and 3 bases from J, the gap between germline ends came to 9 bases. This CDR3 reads CASSESFVHTGELFF. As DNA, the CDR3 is TGTGCCAGCAGTGAATCTTTTGTCCACACCGGGGAGCTGTTTTTT.

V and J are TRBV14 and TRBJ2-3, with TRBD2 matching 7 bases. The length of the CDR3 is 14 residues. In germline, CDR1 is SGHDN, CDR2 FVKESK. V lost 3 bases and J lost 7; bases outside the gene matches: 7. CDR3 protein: CASSHGGRFHTQYF. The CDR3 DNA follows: TGTGCCAGCAGCCACGGCGGGAGATTCCATACGCAGTATTTT.

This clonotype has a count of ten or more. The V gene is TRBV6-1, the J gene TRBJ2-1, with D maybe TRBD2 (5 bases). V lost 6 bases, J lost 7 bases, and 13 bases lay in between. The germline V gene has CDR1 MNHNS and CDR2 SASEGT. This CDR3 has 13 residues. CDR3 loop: CASRTLGGNEQFF. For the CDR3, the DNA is TGTGCCAGCAGGACCTTAGGAGGAAATGAGCAGTTCTTC.

As DNA, the CDR3 is TGTGCCAGCTCACCCCAGGGCGGGCGGAGCTCCTACAATGAGCAGTTCTTC. This translates into CASSPQGGRSSYNEQFF. The V and J genes are TRBV11-3 and TRBJ2-1, with D possibly called TRBD1 or TRBD2 (5 bases each). CDR1 and CDR2 from the germline V gene are SGHNT and YENEEA. The CDR3 runs to 17 residues. V was clipped by 8 bases and J by 0 bases, with 20 bases between them.

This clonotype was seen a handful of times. In DNA form, the CDR3 reads TGTGCCAGCAGCGTCAGGACTAGCGGGACAGATACGCAGTATTTT. The encoded protein is CASSVRTSGTDTQYF. This chain connects TRBV11-3 to TRBJ2-3, with 11 bases fitting TRBD2. The V gene end was trimmed by 5 bases and the J gene end by 3 bases; junction bases not matched to a gene: 4. The CDR3 has 15 residues. From germline, CDR1 is SGHNT and CDR2 YENEEA.

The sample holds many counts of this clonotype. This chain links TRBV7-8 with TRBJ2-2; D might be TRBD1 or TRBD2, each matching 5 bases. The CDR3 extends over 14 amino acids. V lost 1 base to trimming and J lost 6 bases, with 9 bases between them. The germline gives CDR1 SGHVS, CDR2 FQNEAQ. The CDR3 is CASSLVRGPGELFF. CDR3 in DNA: TGTGCCAGCAGCTTAGTTCGGGGCCCCGGGGAGCTGTTTTTT.

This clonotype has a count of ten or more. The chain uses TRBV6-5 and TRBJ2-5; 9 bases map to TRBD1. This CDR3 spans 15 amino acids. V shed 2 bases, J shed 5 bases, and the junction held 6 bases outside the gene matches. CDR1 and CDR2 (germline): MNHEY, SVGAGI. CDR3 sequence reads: CASSYPGQGRETQYF. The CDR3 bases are TGTGCCAGCAGTTACCCCGGACAGGGGAGGGAGACCCAGTACTTC.

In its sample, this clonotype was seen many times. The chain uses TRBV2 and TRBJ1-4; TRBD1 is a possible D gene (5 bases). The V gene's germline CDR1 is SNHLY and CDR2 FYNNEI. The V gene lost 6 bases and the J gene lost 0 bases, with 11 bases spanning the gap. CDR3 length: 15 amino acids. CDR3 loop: CASSPLTATNEKLFF. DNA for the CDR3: TGTGCCAGCAGCCCGTTGACAGCAACTAATGAAAAACTGTTTTTT.

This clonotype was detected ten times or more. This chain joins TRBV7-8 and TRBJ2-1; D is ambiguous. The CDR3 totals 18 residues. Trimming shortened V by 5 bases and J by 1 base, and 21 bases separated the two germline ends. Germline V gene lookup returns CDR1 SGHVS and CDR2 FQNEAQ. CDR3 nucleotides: TGTGCCAGCAGCCCCGGTCGGATATTAAGTGGGTCCTACAATGAGCAGTTCTTC. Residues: CASSPGRILSGSYNEQFF.

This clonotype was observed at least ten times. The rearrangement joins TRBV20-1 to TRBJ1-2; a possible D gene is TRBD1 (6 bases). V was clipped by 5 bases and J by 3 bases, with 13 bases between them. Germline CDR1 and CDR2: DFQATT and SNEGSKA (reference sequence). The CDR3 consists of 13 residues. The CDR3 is CSALQGPYYGYTF. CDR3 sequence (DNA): TGCAGTGCTCTACAGGGCCCCTACTATGGCTACACCTTC.

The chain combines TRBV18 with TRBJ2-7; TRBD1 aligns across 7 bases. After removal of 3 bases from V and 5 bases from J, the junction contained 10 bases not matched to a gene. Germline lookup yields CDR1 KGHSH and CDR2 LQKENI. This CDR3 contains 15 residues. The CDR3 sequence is CASSPRPTGSNEQYF. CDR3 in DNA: TGTGCCAGCTCACCGCGACCGACAGGGAGCAACGAGCAGTACTTC.

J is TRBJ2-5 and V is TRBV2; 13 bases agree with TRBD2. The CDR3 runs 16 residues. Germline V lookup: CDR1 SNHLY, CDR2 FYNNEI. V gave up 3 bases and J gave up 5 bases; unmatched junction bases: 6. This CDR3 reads CASSERLAGGTETQYF. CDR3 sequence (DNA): TGTGCCAGCAGTGAGAGACTAGCGGGAGGAACGGAGACCCAGTACTTC.

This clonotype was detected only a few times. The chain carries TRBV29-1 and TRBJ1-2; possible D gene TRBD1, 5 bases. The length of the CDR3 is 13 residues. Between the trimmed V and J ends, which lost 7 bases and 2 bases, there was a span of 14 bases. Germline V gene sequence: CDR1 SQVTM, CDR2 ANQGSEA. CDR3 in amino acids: CSDHRDDNYGYTF. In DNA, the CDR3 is TGCAGCGATCACCGGGACGACAACTATGGCTACACCTTC.

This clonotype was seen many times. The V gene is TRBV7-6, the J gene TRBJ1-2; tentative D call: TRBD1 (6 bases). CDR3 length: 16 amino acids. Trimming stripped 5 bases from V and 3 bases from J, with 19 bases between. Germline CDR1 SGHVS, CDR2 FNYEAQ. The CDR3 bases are TGTGCCAGCAGCCAAACTCCCGGAGGGGGGGACTATGGCTACACCTTC. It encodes CASSQTPGGGDYGYTF.

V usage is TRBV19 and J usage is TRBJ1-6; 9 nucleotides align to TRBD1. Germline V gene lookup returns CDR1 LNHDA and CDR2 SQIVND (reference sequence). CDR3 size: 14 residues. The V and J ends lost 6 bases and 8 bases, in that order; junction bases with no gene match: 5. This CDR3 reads CASRGDREHSPLHF. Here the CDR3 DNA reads TGTGCCAGTAGAGGGGACAGGGAACATTCACCCCTCCACTTT.

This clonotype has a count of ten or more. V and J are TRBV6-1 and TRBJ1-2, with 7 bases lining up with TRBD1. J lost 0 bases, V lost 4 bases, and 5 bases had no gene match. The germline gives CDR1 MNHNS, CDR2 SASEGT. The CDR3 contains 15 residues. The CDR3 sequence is CASSGWDSANYGYTF. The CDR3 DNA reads TGTGCCAGCAGTGGATGGGACAGCGCTAACTATGGCTACACCTTC.

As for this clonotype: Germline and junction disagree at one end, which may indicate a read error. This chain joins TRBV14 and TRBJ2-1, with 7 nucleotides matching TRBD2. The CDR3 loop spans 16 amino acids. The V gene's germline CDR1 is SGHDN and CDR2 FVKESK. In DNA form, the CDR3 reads TGTGCCGGCAGCCAAGTTTTTGGCGGGAGTCTAAATGAGCAGTTCTTC. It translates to CAGSQVFGGSLNEQFF.

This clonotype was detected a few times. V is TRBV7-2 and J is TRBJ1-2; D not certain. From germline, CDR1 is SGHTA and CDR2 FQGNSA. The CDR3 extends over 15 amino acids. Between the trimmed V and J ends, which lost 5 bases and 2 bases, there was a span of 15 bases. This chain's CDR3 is CASSPYGTANYGYTF. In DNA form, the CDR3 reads TGTGCCAGCAGCCCCTATGGCACAGCAAACTATGGCTACACCTTC.

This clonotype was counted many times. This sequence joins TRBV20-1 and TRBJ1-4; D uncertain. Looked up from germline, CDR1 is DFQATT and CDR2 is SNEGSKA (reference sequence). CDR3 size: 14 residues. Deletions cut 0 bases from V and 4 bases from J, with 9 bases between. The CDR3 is CSARDAGRNEKLFF. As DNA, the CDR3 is TGCAGTGCTAGAGATGCAGGCCGTAATGAAAAACTGTTTTTT.

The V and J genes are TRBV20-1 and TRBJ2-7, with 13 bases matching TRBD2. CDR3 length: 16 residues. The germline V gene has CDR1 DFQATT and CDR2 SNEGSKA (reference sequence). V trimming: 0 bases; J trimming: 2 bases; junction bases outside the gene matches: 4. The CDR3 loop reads CSARDGLAGVAYEQYF. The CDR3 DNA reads TGCAGTGCTAGAGATGGACTAGCGGGAGTTGCCTACGAGCAGTACTTC.

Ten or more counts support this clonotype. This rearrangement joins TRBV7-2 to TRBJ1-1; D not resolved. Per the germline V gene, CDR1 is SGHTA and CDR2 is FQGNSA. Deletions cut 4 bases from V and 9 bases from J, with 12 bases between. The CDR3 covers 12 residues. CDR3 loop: CASSSPGSQAFF. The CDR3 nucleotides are TGTGCCAGCAGCTCTCCTGGCAGTCAAGCTTTCTTT.

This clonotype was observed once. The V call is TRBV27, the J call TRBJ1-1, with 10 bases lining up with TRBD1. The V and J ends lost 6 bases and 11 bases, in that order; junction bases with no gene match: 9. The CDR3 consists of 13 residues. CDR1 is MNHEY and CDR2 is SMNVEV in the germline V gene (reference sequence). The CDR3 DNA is TGTGCCAGCAGCGTAGGAGGGACAGGGGTCGCTTTCTTT. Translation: CASSVGGTGVAFF.

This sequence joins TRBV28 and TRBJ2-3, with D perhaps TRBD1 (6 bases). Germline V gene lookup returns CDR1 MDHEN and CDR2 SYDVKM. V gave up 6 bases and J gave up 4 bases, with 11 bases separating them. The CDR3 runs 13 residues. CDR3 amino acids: CASRGQSPDTQYF. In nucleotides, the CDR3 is TGTGCCAGCAGGGGACAAAGTCCAGATACGCAGTATTTT. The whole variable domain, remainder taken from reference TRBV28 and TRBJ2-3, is DVKVTQSSRYLVKRTGEKVFLECVQDMDHENMFWYRQDPGLGLRLIYFSYDVKMKEKGDIPEGYSVSREKKERFSLILESASTNQTSMYLCASRGQSPDTQYFGPGTRLTVL.

This CDR3 reads CSVEGGQGTYEQYF. The CDR3 coding sequence is TGCAGCGTTGAGGGAGGCCAGGGCACCTACGAGCAGTACTTC. V gene TRBV29-1 combines with J gene TRBJ2-7; D might be TRBD2 (6 bases). The V end lost 3 bases, the J end lost 2 bases, and 14 bases lay between the germline ends. The CDR3 is 14 residues long. Germline V lookup: CDR1 SQVTM, CDR2 ANQGSEA.

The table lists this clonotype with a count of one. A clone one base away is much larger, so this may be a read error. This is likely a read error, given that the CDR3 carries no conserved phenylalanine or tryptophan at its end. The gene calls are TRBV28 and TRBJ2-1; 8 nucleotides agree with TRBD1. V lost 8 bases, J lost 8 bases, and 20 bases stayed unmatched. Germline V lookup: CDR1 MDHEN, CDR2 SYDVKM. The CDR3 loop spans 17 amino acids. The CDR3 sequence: CASSPSDGTGVLDEQFL. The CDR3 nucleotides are TGTGCCAGCTCCCCATCAGACGGGACAGGAGTTTTAGATGAGCAGTTCCTC.

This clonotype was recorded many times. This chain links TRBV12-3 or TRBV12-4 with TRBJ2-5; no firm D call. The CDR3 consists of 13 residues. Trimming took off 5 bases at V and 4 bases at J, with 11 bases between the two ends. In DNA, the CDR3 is TGTGCCAGCAGTCCCAACCTGGGAGAGACCCAGTACTTC. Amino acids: CASSPNLGETQYF.

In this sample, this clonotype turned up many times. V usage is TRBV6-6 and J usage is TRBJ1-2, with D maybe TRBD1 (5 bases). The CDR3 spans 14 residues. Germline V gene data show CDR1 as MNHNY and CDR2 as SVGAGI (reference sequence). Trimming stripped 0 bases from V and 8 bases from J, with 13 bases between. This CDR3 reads CASSYSRGEVGYTF. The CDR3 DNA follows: TGTGCCAGCAGTTACTCGAGGGGAGAGGTGGGCTACACCTTC.

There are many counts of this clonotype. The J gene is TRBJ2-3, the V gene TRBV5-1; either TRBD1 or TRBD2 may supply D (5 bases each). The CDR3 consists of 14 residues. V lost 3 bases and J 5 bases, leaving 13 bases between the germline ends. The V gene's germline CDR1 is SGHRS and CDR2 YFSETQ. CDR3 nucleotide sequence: TGCGCCAGCAGCTACGGGACGCCAGTAGATACGCAGTATTTT. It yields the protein CASSYGTPVDTQYF.

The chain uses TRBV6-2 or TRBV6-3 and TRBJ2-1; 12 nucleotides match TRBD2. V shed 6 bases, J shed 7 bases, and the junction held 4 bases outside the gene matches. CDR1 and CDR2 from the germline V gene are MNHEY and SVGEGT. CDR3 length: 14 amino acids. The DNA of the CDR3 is TGTGCCAGCAGGCCTACTAGCGGGAGGAATGAGCAGTTCTTC. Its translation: CASRPTSGRNEQFF.

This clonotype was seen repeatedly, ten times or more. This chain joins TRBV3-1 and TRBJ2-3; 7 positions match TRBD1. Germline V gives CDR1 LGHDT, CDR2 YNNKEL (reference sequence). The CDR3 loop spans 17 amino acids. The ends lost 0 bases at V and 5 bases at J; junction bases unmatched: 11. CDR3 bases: TGTGCCAGCAGCCAAGATTTCGGCGAGGGGGCCGGAGATACGCAGTATTTT. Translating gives CASSQDFGEGAGDTQYF.